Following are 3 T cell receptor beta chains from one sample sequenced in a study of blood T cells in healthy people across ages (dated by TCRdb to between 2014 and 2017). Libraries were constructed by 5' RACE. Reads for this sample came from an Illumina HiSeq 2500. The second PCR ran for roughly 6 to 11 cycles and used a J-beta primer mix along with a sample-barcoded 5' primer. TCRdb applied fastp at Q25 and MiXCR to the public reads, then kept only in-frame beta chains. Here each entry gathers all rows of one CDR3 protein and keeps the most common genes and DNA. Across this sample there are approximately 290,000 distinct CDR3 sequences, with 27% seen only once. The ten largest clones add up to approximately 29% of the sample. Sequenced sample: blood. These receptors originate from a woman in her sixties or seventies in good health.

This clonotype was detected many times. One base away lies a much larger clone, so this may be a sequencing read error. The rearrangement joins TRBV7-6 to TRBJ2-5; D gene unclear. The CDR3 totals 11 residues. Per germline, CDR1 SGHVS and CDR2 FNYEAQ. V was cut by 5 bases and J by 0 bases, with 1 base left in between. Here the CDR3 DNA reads TGTGCCAGCAGCGACCAAGAGACCCAGTACTTC. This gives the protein CASSDQETQYF. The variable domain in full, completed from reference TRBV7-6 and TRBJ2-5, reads GAGVSQSPRYKVTKRGQDVALRCDPISGHVSLYWYRQALGQGPEFLTYFNYEAQQDKSGLPNDRFSAERPEGSISTLTIQRTEQRDSAMYRCASSDQETQYFGPGTRLLVL.

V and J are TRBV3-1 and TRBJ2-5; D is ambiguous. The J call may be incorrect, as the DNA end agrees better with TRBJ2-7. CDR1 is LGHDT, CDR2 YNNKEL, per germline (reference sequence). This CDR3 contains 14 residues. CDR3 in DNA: TGTGCCAGCAGCCAAGACACCTCAACCTACGAGCAGTACTTC. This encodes CASSQDTSTYEQYF.

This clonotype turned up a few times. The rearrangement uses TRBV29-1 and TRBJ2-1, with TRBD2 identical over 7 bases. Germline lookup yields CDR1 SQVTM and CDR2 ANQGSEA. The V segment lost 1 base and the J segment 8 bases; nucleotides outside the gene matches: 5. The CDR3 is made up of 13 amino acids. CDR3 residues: CSVEGSGRHEQFF. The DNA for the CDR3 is TGCAGCGTTGAAGGTAGCGGGCGCCATGAGCAGTTCTTC.